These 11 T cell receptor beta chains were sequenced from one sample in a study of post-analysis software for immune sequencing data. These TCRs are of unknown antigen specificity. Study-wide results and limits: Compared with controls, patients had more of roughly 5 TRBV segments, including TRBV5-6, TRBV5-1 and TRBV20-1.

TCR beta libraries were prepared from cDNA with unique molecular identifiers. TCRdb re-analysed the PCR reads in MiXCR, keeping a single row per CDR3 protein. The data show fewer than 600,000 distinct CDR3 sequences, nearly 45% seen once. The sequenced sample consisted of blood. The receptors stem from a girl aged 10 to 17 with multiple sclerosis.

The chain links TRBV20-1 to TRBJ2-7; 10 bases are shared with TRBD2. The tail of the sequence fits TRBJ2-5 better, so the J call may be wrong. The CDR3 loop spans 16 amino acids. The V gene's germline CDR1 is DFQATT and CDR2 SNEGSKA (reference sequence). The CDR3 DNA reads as TGCAGTGCTAGAGGGAAGAGGCTAGCGGGAGCAGAGACCCAGTACTTC. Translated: CSARGKRLAGAETQYF.

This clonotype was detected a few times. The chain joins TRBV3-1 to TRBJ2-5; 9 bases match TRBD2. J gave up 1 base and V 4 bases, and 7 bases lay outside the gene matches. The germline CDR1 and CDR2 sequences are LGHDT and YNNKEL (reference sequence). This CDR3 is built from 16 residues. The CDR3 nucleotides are TGTGCCAGCAGCCCCCTTCCTAGCGGGACCCAAGAGACCCAGTACTTC. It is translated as CASSPLPSGTQETQYF.

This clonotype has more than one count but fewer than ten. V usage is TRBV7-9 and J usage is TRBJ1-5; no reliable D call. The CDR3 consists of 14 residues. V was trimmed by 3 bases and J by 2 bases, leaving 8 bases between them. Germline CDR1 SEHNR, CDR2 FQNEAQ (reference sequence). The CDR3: CASSFSRGNQPQHF. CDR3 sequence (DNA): TGTGCCAGCAGCTTCTCTCGGGGCAATCAGCCCCAGCATTTT.

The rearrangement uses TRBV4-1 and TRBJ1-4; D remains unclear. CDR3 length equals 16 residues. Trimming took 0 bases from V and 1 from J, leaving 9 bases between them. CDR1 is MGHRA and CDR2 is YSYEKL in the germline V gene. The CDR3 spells CASSQELVLTNEKLFF. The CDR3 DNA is TGCGCCAGCAGCCAAGAACTGGTTTTAACTAATGAAAAACTGTTTTTT.

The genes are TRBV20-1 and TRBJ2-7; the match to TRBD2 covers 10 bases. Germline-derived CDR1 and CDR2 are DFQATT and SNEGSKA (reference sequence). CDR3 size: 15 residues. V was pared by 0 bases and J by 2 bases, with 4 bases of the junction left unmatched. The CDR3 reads CSAREGSGGTYEQYF. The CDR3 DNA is TGCAGTGCTAGAGAGGGTAGCGGGGGGACCTACGAGCAGTACTTC.

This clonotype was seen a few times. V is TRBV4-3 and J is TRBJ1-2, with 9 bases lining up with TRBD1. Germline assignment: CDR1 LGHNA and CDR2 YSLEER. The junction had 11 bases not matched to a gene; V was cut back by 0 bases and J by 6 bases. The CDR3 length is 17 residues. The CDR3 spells CASSQEVTHRGRNGYTF. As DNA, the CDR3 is TGCGCCAGCAGCCAAGAGGTCACACACAGGGGGCGAAATGGCTACACCTTC.

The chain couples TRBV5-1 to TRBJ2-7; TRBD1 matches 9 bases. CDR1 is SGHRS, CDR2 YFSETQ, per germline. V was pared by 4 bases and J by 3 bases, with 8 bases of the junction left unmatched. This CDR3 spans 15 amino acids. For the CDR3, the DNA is TGCGCCAGCAGCGTTATCGGGACAGGGTTCTACGAGCAGTACTTC. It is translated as CASSVIGTGFYEQYF.

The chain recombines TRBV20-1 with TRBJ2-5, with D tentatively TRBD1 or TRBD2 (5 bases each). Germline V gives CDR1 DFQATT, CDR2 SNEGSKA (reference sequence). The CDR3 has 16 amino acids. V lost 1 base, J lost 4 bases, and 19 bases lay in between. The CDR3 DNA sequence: TGCAGTGCTAGAGGTCTAAGAGAGGGGCCTGGAGAGACCCAGTACTTC. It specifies CSARGLREGPGETQYF.

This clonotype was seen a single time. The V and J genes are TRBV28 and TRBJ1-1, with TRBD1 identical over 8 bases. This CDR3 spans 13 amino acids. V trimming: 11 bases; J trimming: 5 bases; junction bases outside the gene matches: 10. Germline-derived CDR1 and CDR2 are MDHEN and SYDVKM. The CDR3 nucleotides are TGTGCCGAAAGACAGGGGTTTAATACTGAAGCTTTCTTT. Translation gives CAERQGFNTEAFF.

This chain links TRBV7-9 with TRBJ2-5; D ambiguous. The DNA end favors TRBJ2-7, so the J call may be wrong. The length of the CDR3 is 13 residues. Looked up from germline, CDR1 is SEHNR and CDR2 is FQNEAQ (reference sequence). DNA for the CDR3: TGTGCCAGCAGCTTTGAATTTACCTACGAGCAGTACTTC. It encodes CASSFEFTYEQYF.

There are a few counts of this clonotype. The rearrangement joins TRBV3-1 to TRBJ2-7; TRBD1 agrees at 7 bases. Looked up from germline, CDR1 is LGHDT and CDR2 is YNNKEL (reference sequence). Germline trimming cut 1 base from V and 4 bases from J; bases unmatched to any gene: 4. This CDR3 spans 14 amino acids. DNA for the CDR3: TGTGCCAGCAGCCAAGGGAGACAGGGTTACGAGCAGTACTTC. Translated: CASSQGRQGYEQYF.